The 8 T cell receptor beta chains below come from one sample, sequenced in a study of shared clonotypes between healthy human individuals. The table came from immunoSEQ multiplex PCR; TCRdb's copy has only in-frame clones and leaves some out. The data hold roughly 550,000 clones, with nearly 97% observed a single time. Terminally differentiated effector memory CD45RA+ cells were excluded from the naive CD8 cells, which were CD45RO-negative and positively selected for CCR7. The specimen was naive CD8+ T cells sorted from blood. Receptor source: a young woman in good health.

This clone came up a few times. The rearrangement links TRBV4-1 to TRBJ2-7; 12 bases match TRBD2. J lost 2 bases, V lost 4 bases, and 3 bases had no gene match. Germline V gives CDR1 MGHRA, CDR2 YSYEKL. This CDR3 is 15 amino acids long. As DNA, the CDR3 is TGCGCCAGCAGCCCCCGACTAGCGGGAGCCTACGAGCAGTACTTC. Translating gives CASSPRLAGAYEQYF.

The chain couples TRBV6-6 to TRBJ1-5; D may be TRBD1 (5 bases). The germline V and J ends were trimmed by 6 bases and 6 bases, with 18 bases remaining between them. The CDR3 loop spans 15 amino acids. Germline-derived CDR1 and CDR2 are MNHNY and SVGAGI (reference sequence). The CDR3 protein is CASRTDSILSQPQHF. In DNA, the CDR3 is TGTGCCAGCAGGACCGACAGTATTTTGAGTCAGCCCCAGCATTTT.

The chain couples TRBV4-1 to TRBJ2-1, with D possibly called TRBD1 or TRBD2 (5 bases each). V was cut by 1 base and J by 7 bases, with 14 bases left in between. There are 15 residues in the CDR3. Germline loops: CDR1 MGHRA, CDR2 YSYEKL. CDR3 sequence (DNA): TGCGCCAGCAGCCAAGTGTTCCCGGGGCTGAATGAGCAGTTCTTC. Its translation: CASSQVFPGLNEQFF.

This chain connects TRBV27 to TRBJ2-4, with D hard to call. The V and J ends lost 6 bases and 13 bases respectively, with 13 bases between them. The CDR3 is made up of 11 amino acids. Germline V gives CDR1 MNHEY, CDR2 SMNVEV (reference sequence). CDR3: CASSRSLPQYF. CDR3 in DNA: TGTGCCAGCAGCCGTAGCCTTCCCCAGTACTTC.

In its sample, this clone was seen once. V is TRBV6-5 and J is TRBJ2-5; TRBD2 aligns across 8 bases. V shed 6 bases and J 7 bases; nucleotides not matched to a gene: 7. Germline assignment: CDR1 MNHEY and CDR2 SVGAGI. This CDR3 contains 13 residues. Written as DNA, the CDR3 is TGTGCCAGCAGAAGCCCGGGACTAGGGACCCAGTACTTC. This sequence encodes CASRSPGLGTQYF.

V usage is TRBV9 and J usage is TRBJ2-1; 8 bases fit TRBD2. V trimming: 7 bases; J trimming: 7 bases; junction bases outside the gene matches: 4. The length of the CDR3 is 12 residues. CDR1 is SGDLS, CDR2 YYNGEE, per germline. The CDR3 DNA reads TGTGCCAGCGACAGCGGGGGAAATGAGCAGTTCTTC. Its translation: CASDSGGNEQFF. Full variable domain (missing parts from reference TRBV9 and TRBJ2-1): DSGVTQTPKHLITATGQRVTLRCSPRSGDLSVYWYQQSLDQGLQFLIQYYNGEERAKGNILERFSAQQFPDLHSELNLSSLELGDSALYFCASDSGGNEQFFGPGTRLTVL.

This chain connects TRBV13 to TRBJ1-1; D is unresolved. Germline V gene data show CDR1 as PRHDT and CDR2 as FYEKMQ (reference sequence). CDR3 length: 14 amino acids. Trimming removed 0 bases from V and 7 bases from J, with 12 bases in between. For the CDR3, the DNA is TGTGCCAGCAGCTTAGGGCGTCAGATTTTTGAAGCTTTCTTT. Protein sequence: CASSLGRQIFEAFF.

Concerning this clone itself: Other DNA sequences from this sample encode an identical CDR3 as well. The V gene is TRBV27, the J gene TRBJ1-1, with 7 bases lining up with TRBD1. V shed 3 bases and J 5 bases; nucleotides not matched to a gene: 3. CDR1 is MNHEY and CDR2 is SMNVEV in the germline V gene (reference sequence). This CDR3 region has 13 residues. The CDR3 nucleotides are TGTGCCAGCAGTTTTTCAGGGGGTACTGAAGCTTTCTTT. This translates into CASSFSGGTEAFF.